The entry below describes one T cell receptor (beta chain). This record comes from a study of blood T cell repertoires in COVID-19. At the level of the study: Collection of acute and convalescent COVID-19 samples took place in the United States, Italy and Spain. T cells, B-cell-depleted T cells, or PBMCs provided the cDNA or gDNA that served as material.

V was cut by 4 bases and J by 7 bases, with 11 bases left in between. Germline loops: CDR1 SGHKS, CDR2 YYEKEE (reference sequence). The CDR3 spans 13 residues. Original handling: Reference gene primer amplification yielded estimated nucleated cell counts. Assay: immunoSEQ multiplex PCR; the TCRdb copy retains only in-frame clones and omits some. Clonal size and the V and J genes are those of that table, whereas D and trimming came from the DNA. The sample records hundreds of thousands of clones, more than 85% being singletons. The chain links TRBV5-5 to TRBJ2-2; no clear D. This receptor was identified in an older man with acute or convalescent COVID-19. Input material: peripheral blood. CDR3 region: CASSVDTIGELFF. The CDR3 DNA follows: TGTGCCAGCAGCGTCGACACGATCGGGGAGCTGTTTTTT.